This record covers a single TCR beta chain. The data were taken from a study of blood T cell repertoires in COVID-19. The method was immunoSEQ multiplex PCR; TCRdb's version includes in-frame clones alone and lacks a portion of them. The sample holds about 160,000 clones, around four fifths seen once. The receptor was derived from a woman aged 50 to 65 who had recovered from COVID-19. Specimen: PBMCs or T cells enriched from blood (not recorded which).

Here the CDR3 DNA reads TGTGCCAGCAGTTTAGGCGACAGGCGGTCGCGTGGCTACACCTTC. Its protein is CASSLGDRRSRGYTF. V usage is TRBV28 and J usage is TRBJ1-2, with a possible D match to TRBD1 (6 bases). The V end was cut by 2 bases, the J end by 7 bases, with 17 bases between. CDR1 is MDHEN, CDR2 SYDVKM, per germline. The CDR3 spans 15 residues.